This is a list of T cell receptor beta chains from one sample in a study of CD8 T cells in Susac syndrome. One entry per CDR3 protein results from TCRdb running MiXCR on the immunoSEQ multiplex PCR reads. The sample carries under 200,000 distinct CDR3 sequences, approximately 90% recorded once. The specimen sequenced was CD4+ T cells from PBMCs. The origin of the receptors is a human donor in good health. Both conserved end residues are part of each CDR3. Fields, in order: clone size, D gene, V gene, J gene, CDR3 DNA, CDR3 protein. D genes are given only for firm matches. Where a row states a size, it is once, few, many or the class of an expanded clone; other rows omit it.

size: -
D: TRBD1
V: TRBV27
J: TRBJ1-1
DNA: TGTGCCAGCAGTCGTGGAGGGGGCGCGGACACTGAAGCTTTCTTT
CDR3: CASSRGGGADTEAFF

size: -
D: -
V: TRBV7-8
J: TRBJ1-2
DNA: TGTGCCAGCAGCTTGGACCCCGAGGACTATGGCTACACCTTC
CDR3: CASSLDPEDYGYTF

size: few
D: -
V: TRBV9
J: TRBJ1-5
DNA: TGTGCCAGCAGCGTAGGGGGGAGTCAGCCCCAGCATTTT
CDR3: CASSVGGSQPQHF

size: -
D: -
V: TRBV7-9
J: TRBJ2-1
DNA: TGTGCCAGCAGCTTAGCCCTGCGACTACCCCTCTATCACAATGAGCAGTTCTTC
CDR3: CASSLALRLPLYHNEQFF

size: once
D: TRBD1
V: TRBV9
J: TRBJ1-4
DNA: TGTGCCAGCAGCGCCCTAGGGGGCATGGCTAATGAAAAACTGTTTTTT
CDR3: CASSALGGMANEKLFF

size: -
D: -
V: TRBV27
J: TRBJ1-2
DNA: TGTGCCAGCAGTTTATCGGTGGGGAATGGCTACACCTTC
CDR3: CASSLSVGNGYTF

size: -
D: -
V: TRBV5-8
J: TRBJ1-6
DNA: TGTGCCAGCAGCTTACAGGGCTCCTATAATTCACCCCTCCACTTT
CDR3: CASSLQGSYNSPLHF

size: -
D: -
V: TRBV7-2
J: TRBJ1-1
DNA: TGTGCCAGCAGCCAAAGAGGGAACATGAACACTGAAGCTTTCTTT
CDR3: CASSQRGNMNTEAFF

size: few
D: TRBD1
V: TRBV20-1
J: TRBJ1-1
DNA: TGCAGTGCTAGAGCCGGGACAGTGAACACTGAAGCTTTCTTT
CDR3: CSARAGTVNTEAFF

size: -
D: -
V: TRBV29-1
J: TRBJ2-3
DNA: TGCAGCGTCTCAGATACGCAGTATTTT
CDR3: CSVSDTQYF

size: -
D: -
V: TRBV6-1
J: TRBJ2-5
DNA: TGTGCCAGCAGGGGCCCGAGCCAAGAGACCCAGTACTTC
CDR3: CASRGPSQETQYF

size: -
D: TRBD1
V: TRBV10-3
J: TRBJ1-5
DNA: TGTGCCATCAGGGACAGGGGTCAGCCCCAGCATTTT
CDR3: CAIRDRGQPQHF

size: -
D: -
V: TRBV5-6
J: TRBJ2-5
DNA: TGTGCCAGCAGCCGAAGGGCAGGGAGAGTATGGACCCAGTACTTC
CDR3: CASSRRAGRVWTQYF

size: -
D: -
V: TRBV5-1
J: TRBJ2-1
DNA: TGCGCCAGCAGCTTACCTAGGAGGGGGCCCCGCCCCAATGAGCAGTTCTTC
CDR3: CASSLPRRGPRPNEQFF

size: -
D: TRBD2
V: TRBV11-2
J: TRBJ2-1
DNA: TGTGCCAGCAGCCTCGCCGGGACTAGCGCCACTAGAAGGGGCTGTGAGCAGTTCTTC
CDR3: CASSLAGTSATRRGCEQFF

size: -
D: -
V: TRBV24-1
J: TRBJ2-3
DNA: TGTGCCACCAGTTTCGGCGGACGCACAGATACGCAGTATTTT
CDR3: CATSFGGRTDTQYF

size: -
D: -
V: TRBV7-2
J: TRBJ1-1
DNA: TGTGCCAGCAGCTCACCACAGGACCGTGAAGCTTTCTTT
CDR3: CASSSPQDREAFF

size: -
D: -
V: TRBV7-9
J: TRBJ1-4
DNA: TGTGCCAGCATACGCGGGTTAAATGAAAAACTGTTTTTT
CDR3: CASIRGLNEKLFF

size: once
D: -
V: TRBV7-9
J: TRBJ2-7
DNA: TGTGCCAGCAGTTCAGGGTCCGGCTACGAGCAGTACTTC
CDR3: CASSSGSGYEQYF

size: -
D: -
V: TRBV7-9
J: TRBJ1-1
DNA: TGTGCCAGCAGCTTTTCTGGATCGGAGATTGAAGCTTTCTTT
CDR3: CASSFSGSEIEAFF

size: -
D: TRBD1
V: TRBV7-9
J: TRBJ2-7
DNA: TGTGCCACTGCTGATTCCGGGACAGGGCCCTACGAGCAGTACTTC
CDR3: CATADSGTGPYEQYF

size: -
D: -
V: TRBV20-1
J: TRBJ2-5
DNA: TGCAGTGCTAGCGGGGGGCCGCAAGAGACCCAGTACTTC
CDR3: CSASGGPQETQYF

size: -
D: -
V: TRBV5-4
J: TRBJ1-2
DNA: TGTGCCAGCAGCCCCTCGGGGTCGAACTATGGCTACACCTTC
CDR3: CASSPSGSNYGYTF

size: -
D: -
V: TRBV7-2
J: TRBJ2-7
DNA: TGTGCCAGCAGCTTCGCAGGCGGGAACTACGAGCAGTACTTC
CDR3: CASSFAGGNYEQYF

size: -
D: -
V: TRBV6-6
J: TRBJ1-3
DNA: TGTGCCAGCAGTTACCCAGGGCGCTCTGGAAACACCATATATTTT
CDR3: CASSYPGRSGNTIYF

size: -
D: -
V: TRBV6-5
J: TRBJ2-3
DNA: TGTGCCAGCAGTTACGACACAGATACGCAGTATTTT
CDR3: CASSYDTDTQYF

size: -
D: TRBD2
V: TRBV2
J: TRBJ2-1
DNA: TGTGCCAGCAGTGGACTAGCGGTCTACAATGAGCAGTTCTTC
CDR3: CASSGLAVYNEQFF

size: once
D: -
V: TRBV7-2
J: TRBJ2-3
DNA: TGTGCCAGCAGCTTAGGTGCGGGGAGGGATACGCAGTATTTT
CDR3: CASSLGAGRDTQYF

size: -
D: -
V: TRBV6-2/TRBV6-3
J: TRBJ2-7
DNA: TGTGCCAGCAGTTGGCCAGGTACAGGAGACTACGAGCAGTACTTC
CDR3: CASSWPGTGDYEQYF